The 26 T cell receptor beta chains below come from one sample, sequenced in a study of T cells in localized non-small cell lung cancer (dated by TCRdb to 2020 to 2021). The library came from the immunoSEQ multiplex PCR assay. TCRdb limited this immuneACCESS table to in-frame rearrangements with V and J called. A share of clones is missing; checked studies link under half to unresolved V genes, and the rest is unexplained. The sample table records some 5,900 clones; 28% of these occur just once. The ten largest clones take up about 5% of the sample. This material consisted of lung tumor tissue, taken before any cancer treatment. The receptor source for this set is a female donor older than 55 with stage I lung adenocarcinoma.

This clone appeared a few times. This chain connects TRBV7-6 to TRBJ2-5; 7 bases are a match to TRBD1. The germline gives CDR1 SGHVS, CDR2 FNYEAQ. The J segment lost 7 bases and the V segment lost 5 bases, leaving 13 bases of the junction unmatched. The CDR3 runs 15 residues. The CDR3 nucleotides are TGTGCCAGCAGCCCAGGGGACAGACACCACGGGACCCAGTACTTC. As protein: CASSPGDRHHGTQYF.

The chain is built from TRBV11-3 and TRBJ2-2; TRBD2 aligns across 9 bases. Germline V gene lookup returns CDR1 SGHNT and CDR2 YENEEA. The CDR3 is 16 amino acids. J lost 3 bases, V lost 2 bases, and 4 bases had no gene match. CDR3: CASSLLAGGDTGELFF. CDR3 coding DNA: TGTGCCAGCAGCTTACTGGCGGGAGGGGACACCGGGGAGCTGTTTTTT.

This clone was recorded a few times. V usage is TRBV6-8 and J usage is TRBJ2-3; D unclear. Germline lookup yields CDR1 MNHGY and CDR2 SAAAGT. The CDR3 spans 15 residues. Trimming removed 6 bases from V and 2 bases from J, with 15 bases in between. CDR3 nucleotide sequence: TGTGCCAGCAGGCGAGTTCGAGAAAACACAGATACGCAGTATTTT. Translated, it gives CASRRVRENTDTQYF.

This clone has more than one count but fewer than ten. The rearrangement uses TRBV19 and TRBJ1-1, with D maybe TRBD1 (5 bases). Germline V gives CDR1 LNHDA, CDR2 SQIVND (reference sequence). V was clipped by 6 bases and J by 5 bases, with 7 bases between them. The length of the CDR3 is 11 residues. DNA for the CDR3: TGTGCCAGTAGGAGGGGTACTGAAGCTTTCTTT. Protein: CASRRGTEAFF.

The V and J genes are TRBV12-5 and TRBJ1-3; D unresolved. Germline values: CDR1 LGHNT, CDR2 FRNRAP. This CDR3 spans 12 amino acids. In DNA, the CDR3 is TGTGCCAGCACCTTTTTTGGAAACACCATATATTTT. It yields the protein CASTFFGNTIYF.

J is TRBJ2-3 and V is TRBV28; TRBD1 matches 8 bases. The germline V gene encodes CDR1 MDHEN and CDR2 SYDVKM. The CDR3 loop spans 15 amino acids. The junction had 11 bases not matched to a gene; V was cut back by 4 bases and J by 8 bases. CDR3 in DNA: TGTGCCAGCAGTTCCGGGACAGGTTGGGCTGGTACGCAGTATTTT. This codes for CASSSGTGWAGTQYF.

The chain recombines TRBV28 with TRBJ2-7, with D unclear. Germline CDR1 and CDR2: MDHEN and SYDVKM. The CDR3 has 14 residues. V was trimmed by 3 bases and J by 0 bases, leaving 9 bases between them. The CDR3 region is CASSLVVSSYEQYF. The CDR3 coding sequence is TGTGCCAGCAGTTTGGTCGTAAGCTCCTACGAGCAGTACTTC. Full variable domain (missing parts from reference TRBV28 and TRBJ2-7): DVKVTQSSRYLVKRTGEKVFLECVQDMDHENMFWYRQDPGLGLRLIYFSYDVKMKEKGDIPEGYSVSREKKERFSLILESASTNQTSMYLCASSLVVSSYEQYFGPGTRLTVT.

This chain links TRBV29-1 with TRBJ2-4, with D possibly called TRBD1 or TRBD2 (5 bases each). Germline CDR1 is SQVTM and CDR2 is ANQGSEA. The CDR3 length is 15 residues. Trimming removed 1 base at V and 1 base at J, with 11 bases between. The CDR3 spells CSVEVGEGAKNIQYF. CDR3 DNA: TGCAGCGTTGAAGTGGGGGAAGGGGCCAAAAACATTCAGTACTTC. Full variable domain (missing parts from reference TRBV29-1 and TRBJ2-4): SAVISQKPSRDICQRGTSLTIQCQVDSQVTMMFWYRQQPGQSLTLIATANQGSEATYESGFVIDKFPISRPNLTFSTLTVSNMSPEDSSIYLCSVEVGEGAKNIQYFGAGTRLSVL.

V is TRBV29-1 and J is TRBJ2-7, with TRBD1 as a possible D gene (6 bases). The length of the CDR3 is 13 residues. V was cut by 7 bases and J by 7 bases, with 20 bases left in between. CDR1 is SQVTM and CDR2 is ANQGSEA in the germline V gene. CDR3 amino acids: CSANKGTGTEQYF. The CDR3, as DNA: TGCAGCGCCAATAAGGGTACAGGGACGGAGCAGTACTTC.

The rearrangement joins TRBV11-3 to TRBJ2-1; D possibly matches TRBD1 or TRBD2 (11 bases each). V lost 6 bases, J lost 4 bases, and 28 bases lay in between. The CDR3 length is 19 residues. CDR1 and CDR2 from the germline V gene are SGHNT and YENEEA. CDR3 loop: CASRGGTGGTSGTYNEQFF. The CDR3 nucleotides are TGTGCCAGCAGGGGAGGGACAGGGGGGACTAGCGGCACATACAATGAGCAGTTCTTC.

The V call is TRBV5-1, the J call TRBJ2-1, with D unresolved. There are 15 residues in the CDR3. Trimming stripped 4 bases from V and 0 bases from J, with 11 bases between. The germline V gene has CDR1 SGHRS and CDR2 YFSETQ. The CDR3 protein is CASSAFQSSYNEQFF. CDR3 nucleotide sequence: TGCGCCAGCAGCGCCTTTCAGAGCTCCTACAATGAGCAGTTCTTC.

The chain joins TRBV11-3 to TRBJ1-1; TRBD1 matches 9 bases. Germline CDR1 and CDR2: SGHNT and YENEEA. V dropped 4 bases and J dropped 5; count of bases not matched to a gene: 5. This CDR3 has 14 residues. The CDR3 bases are TGTGCCAGCAGCTCCCGACAGGGGGGGACTGAAGCTTTCTTT. Its protein product is CASSSRQGGTEAFF.

This chain uses TRBV30 with TRBJ2-3; no clear D gene. CDR3 length: 13 amino acids. Germline loops: CDR1 GTSNPN, CDR2 SVGIG (reference sequence). V dropped 3 bases and J dropped 4 bases, with 11 bases sitting between them. CDR3 nucleotide sequence: TGTGCCTGGAGCCTGGTCCATGCAGATACGCAGTATTTT. It specifies CAWSLVHADTQYF.

This clone was recorded many times. V usage is TRBV11-3 and J usage is TRBJ2-7; TRBD1 or TRBD2 may be the D gene (5 bases each). The CDR3 sequence is 16 residues long. The V end lost 2 bases, the J end lost 2 bases, and 16 bases lay between the germline ends. Germline V gene lookup returns CDR1 SGHNT and CDR2 YENEEA. The CDR3 sequence is CASSLRSGTATYEQYF. CDR3 bases: TGTGCCAGCAGCTTAAGGTCCGGGACGGCAACCTACGAGCAGTACTTC. Full variable domain (rest looked up from reference TRBV11-3 and TRBJ2-7): EAGVVQSPRYKIIEKKQPVAFWCNPISGHNTLYWYLQNLGQGPELLIRYENEEAVDDSQLPKDRFSAERLKGVDSTLKIQPAELGDSAVYLCASSLRSGTATYEQYFGPGTRLTVT.

The chain joins TRBV23-1 to TRBJ2-3; TRBD1 matches 9 bases. TRBV23-1 is marked as an open reading frame, function uncertain. The CDR3 consists of 15 residues. V shed 6 bases, J shed 3 bases, and the junction held 7 bases outside the gene matches. Here the CDR3 reads CASSQGTGWTDTQYF. CDR3 sequence (DNA): TGCGCCAGCAGCCAAGGGACAGGGTGGACAGATACGCAGTATTTT.

In this sample, this clone turned up many times. This chain uses TRBV7-6 with TRBJ1-6; D may be TRBD1 (5 bases). The V gene lost 5 bases and the J gene lost 11 bases, with 19 bases spanning the gap. This CDR3 has 15 amino acids. The germline V gene has CDR1 SGHVS and CDR2 FNYEAQ. The CDR3 reads CASSQEPFGGPPLHF. CDR3 coding DNA: TGTGCCAGCAGCCAAGAGCCGTTTGGGGGACCACCCCTCCACTTT.

There are a few counts of this clone. The gene calls are TRBV14 and TRBJ2-5, with a weak D call TRBD1 (7 bases). V lost 0 bases and J 7 bases, leaving 15 bases between the germline ends. The CDR3 length is 15 residues. From germline, CDR1 is SGHDN and CDR2 FVKESK. The CDR3 loop reads CASSQDLGQGGTQYF. For the CDR3, the DNA is TGTGCCAGCAGCCAAGATCTCGGTCAGGGGGGGACCCAGTACTTC.

J is TRBJ2-7 and V is TRBV28; TRBD1 or TRBD2 may be the D gene (5 bases each). CDR3 length: 15 amino acids. Trimming removed 5 bases from V and 2 bases from J, with 16 bases in between. Germline V gene data show CDR1 as MDHEN and CDR2 as SYDVKM. The CDR3 loop reads CASSRDALTTYEQYF. CDR3 coding DNA: TGTGCCAGCAGTAGGGACGCCCTAACTACCTACGAGCAGTACTTC.

In its sample, this clone was seen a few times. The gene calls are TRBV11-3 and TRBJ2-1; 13 nucleotides line up with TRBD2. The CDR3 totals 15 residues. The J segment lost 8 bases and the V segment lost 3 bases, leaving 4 bases of the junction unmatched. Germline V gene lookup returns CDR1 SGHNT and CDR2 YENEEA. CDR3 nucleotides: TGTGCCAGCAGCTTGGCGGGACTAGCGGGGTATGAGCAGTTCTTC. Its translation: CASSLAGLAGYEQFF.

This chain links TRBV11-3 with TRBJ2-1; 14 positions match TRBD2. There are 16 residues in the CDR3. Germline loops: CDR1 SGHNT, CDR2 YENEEA. V lost 5 bases, J lost 6 bases, and 6 bases stayed unmatched. CDR3 DNA sequence: TGTGCCAGCAGCCCGCGACTAGCGGGAGGGCGCAATGAGCAGTTCTTC. It specifies CASSPRLAGGRNEQFF.

The chain recombines TRBV18 with TRBJ1-3; D unclear. The V and J ends lost 3 bases and 4 bases respectively, with 4 bases between them. The CDR3 has 12 residues. Germline assignment: CDR1 KGHSH and CDR2 LQKENI. Here the CDR3 DNA reads TGTGCCAGCTCACCTCGAGGAAACACCATATATTTT. It is translated as CASSPRGNTIYF.

The genes are TRBV30 and TRBJ1-2; the D gene is possibly TRBD1 (5 bases). Trimming left V 0 bases short and J 0 bases short, with 5 bases between. CDR3 length: 13 residues. Germline V gives CDR1 GTSNPN, CDR2 SVGIG (reference sequence). In DNA, the CDR3 is TGTGCCTGGAGTGTACAGGCTAACTATGGCTACACCTTC. Residues: CAWSVQANYGYTF.

CDR3 in DNA: TGTGCCTGGATATCAGGGAGGGGCCCAGATACGCAGTATTTT. It translates to CAWISGRGPDTQYF. The chain employs TRBV30 and TRBJ2-3; 7 nucleotides match TRBD2. CDR3 length: 14 residues. V was pared by 4 bases and J by 4 bases, with 8 bases of the junction left unmatched. Germline CDR1 and CDR2: GTSNPN and SVGIG (reference sequence).

This clone was detected only a few times. CDR3 bases: TGTGCCAGCAGCTTGGACGGGTACAGGACCGGGGAGCTGTTTTTT. It specifies CASSLDGYRTGELFF. The chain links TRBV11-1 to TRBJ2-2, with D perhaps matching TRBD1 (5 bases). With 3 bases removed from V and 5 bases from J, the gap between germline ends came to 13 bases. The CDR3 loop spans 15 amino acids. Germline V gives CDR1 SGHAT, CDR2 FQDESV (reference sequence).

By share, this clone counts as medium-sized. The J gene is TRBJ2-3, the V gene TRBV6-8, with D possibly being TRBD2 (7 bases). This CDR3 has 15 amino acids. The V end was cut by 5 bases, the J end by 1 base, with 13 bases between. Germline V gene data show CDR1 as MNHGY and CDR2 as SAAAGT. CDR3 loop: CASSLGGGRTDTQYF. The CDR3 DNA follows: TGTGCCAGCAGTCTCGGCGGGGGCCGCACAGATACGCAGTATTTT.

The V call is TRBV18, the J call TRBJ2-5, with D hard to call. The V gene lost 3 bases and the J gene lost 3 bases, with 11 bases spanning the gap. The CDR3 extends over 14 amino acids. Germline V gene data show CDR1 as KGHSH and CDR2 as LQKENI. The CDR3 nucleotides read TGTGCCAGCTCACCCCCTTCCAAAAAAGAGACCCAGTACTTC. The encoded protein is CASSPPSKKETQYF.